This TCR beta chain was sequenced for a study of cytomegalovirus exposure and HLA in healthy donors. Study-wide findings and caveats: Within an earlier analysis, most TCR beta V segments proved productive either about 87% or about 30% of the time. Most of the CMV-associated TCR beta chains (in a later analysis) appeared to be HLA-restricted.

The germline gives CDR1 SGHNT, CDR2 YYREEE (reference sequence). Deletions cut 4 bases from V and 3 bases from J, with 13 bases between. The CDR3 covers 14 residues. A remark on this clone: Its specificity is not known.

The study ran its PCR with 60 Vbeta and 13 Jbeta primers. Clones were read by immunoSEQ multiplex PCR, and TCRdb kept only the in-frame ones, dropping some. The table includes some 170,000 clones, around a tenth detected once. The genes are TRBV5-4 and TRBJ1-1; TRBD1 might be the D (6 bases). Sequencing used PBMCs. The receptor's source is a woman in her twenties or thirties in good health and CMV-seropositive. CDR3 loop: CASSKEGGDTEAFF. CDR3 bases: TGTGCCAGCAGCAAGGAGGGGGGGGACACTGAAGCTTTCTTT.